This T cell receptor beta chain was captured by sequencing in a study of T cell repertoires in cytomegalovirus infection. A few counts support this clonotype. Its antigen is unidentified. The ends lost 9 bases at V and 2 bases at J; junction bases unmatched: 4. Germline lookup yields CDR1 SNHLY and CDR2 FYNNEI. The CDR3 runs 13 residues. TCRdb recomputed calls from the reads with MiXCR, one row per CDR3 protein. The sample carries about 740,000 distinct CDR3 sequences, 35% to 45% recorded once. Findings and limits, study-wide: Identification of carriers of CMV plus the relevant HLA was achieved through cumulative public TCR beta family frequency.

This TCR came from a human donor in good health (CMV status not recorded). Some clones in this sample may be carry-over from other donors' samples. Sequencing input: PBMCs. This chain connects TRBV2 to TRBJ2-7; TRBD1 agrees at 10 bases. The CDR3 DNA reads TGTGCCAGTACCGGACAGGGGGCCTACGAGCAGTACTTC. Protein: CASTGQGAYEQYF. Looking up the rest from reference TRBV2 and TRBJ2-7 gives the full variable domain: EPEVTQTPSHQVTQMGQEVILRCVPISNHLYFYWYRQILGQKVEFLVSFYNNEISEKSEIFDDQFSVERPDGSNFTLKIRSTKLEDSAMYFCASTGQGAYEQYFGPGTRLTVT.